The present TCR beta chain was sequenced within a study of blood T cells in healthy people across ages. Study as a whole: Capture via template switching afforded approximately one barcoded beta molecule per two T cells.

Study conclusions and caveats: As age increased, TCR beta diversity per million T cells fell in a roughly linear fashion. Diversity figures derived from one million T cells were judged to underestimate the true value.

Then a second PCR, running about 6 to 12 cycles, was carried out with a sample-barcoded 5' primer and a J-beta primer mix. TCRdb used MiXCR to reprocess the 5' RACE reads, holding one entry per CDR3 protein. The repertoire has about 1.5 million distinct CDR3 sequences, roughly two fifths of them found once; the top ten carry 4%. To note about this clonotype: The antigen remains unidentified.

The authors drew ten milliliters of peripheral blood from each donor. This CDR3 region has 14 residues. The germline gives CDR1 SGHTA, CDR2 FQGNSA. Trimming stripped 2 bases from V and 4 bases from J, with 10 bases between. The sequence came from a woman younger than 30 in good health. The V gene is TRBV7-2, the J gene TRBJ2-3; a weak D match, TRBD2 (5 bases). The sequenced sample consisted of blood. The CDR3 loop is CASSLFTRPDTQYF. The CDR3 nucleotides are TGTGCCAGCAGCTTATTTACTAGACCAGATACGCAGTATTTT.